These 11 T cell receptor beta chains originate from one sample sequenced in a study of shared clonotypes between healthy human individuals. The assay was immunoSEQ multiplex PCR, and TCRdb's table has in-frame clones only and misses some. The sample includes under 1,100,000 clones, 65% to 75% of them seen just once. Source material: memory CD4+ T cells sorted from blood. Noted subset: CD45RA-negative fraction. These receptor sequences come from a man between 18 and 35 years old in good health.

Here the CDR3 reads CASSVGALGGNTGELFF. The CDR3 DNA sequence: TGTGCCAGCAGCGTAGGGGCTTTAGGCGGGAACACCGGGGAGCTGTTTTTT. V is TRBV9 and J is TRBJ2-2; D gene unclear. Trimming took 0 bases from V and 1 from J, leaving 13 bases between them. In germline, CDR1 is SGDLS, CDR2 YYNGEE. The CDR3 covers 17 residues.

The gene calls are TRBV27 and TRBJ1-1; D unclear. CDR1 MNHEY and CDR2 SMNVEV come from the germline V gene (reference sequence). With 5 bases removed from V and 3 bases from J, the gap between germline ends came to 10 bases. The CDR3 runs to 13 residues. The CDR3 reads CASSLRRDTEAFF. The CDR3, as DNA: TGTGCCAGCAGTCTCCGACGGGACACTGAAGCTTTCTTT.

The genes are TRBV11-2 and TRBJ2-2; 8 bases map to TRBD2. CDR1 and CDR2 (germline): SGHAT, FQNNGV. V shed 6 bases, J shed 7 bases, and the junction held 10 bases outside the gene matches. The CDR3 is 15 amino acids. CDR3 nucleotide sequence: TGTGCCAGCAGGGCTGGGGCGGGAGGTGTCGGGGAGCTGTTTTTT. It yields the protein CASRAGAGGVGELFF.

This clone was found a few times. With a much larger clone just one base away, this may be a read error. The chain employs TRBV5-4 and TRBJ1-2; D may be TRBD1 (6 bases). V was clipped by 3 bases and J by 0 bases, with 9 bases between them. The CDR3 length is 14 residues. Germline V gene data show CDR1 as SGHNT and CDR2 as YYREEE (reference sequence). CDR3: CASSSGTSNYGYTF. For the CDR3, the DNA is TGTGCCAGCAGCTCCGGGACATCTAACTATGGCTACACCTTC.

J is TRBJ2-7 and V is TRBV29-1; TRBD2 might be the D (6 bases). V was shortened by 1 base and J by 4 bases, with 8 bases between the two germline ends. CDR3 length: 12 amino acids. The germline V gene has CDR1 SQVTM and CDR2 ANQGSEA. CDR3 protein: CSVEAGRYEQYF. The CDR3 DNA follows: TGCAGCGTTGAAGCTGGGAGGTACGAGCAGTACTTC.

The CDR3 spells CASSPDPGLLDGYTF. The DNA for the CDR3 is TGTGCCAGCTCACCGGATCCCGGTCTTCTAGATGGCTACACCTTC. The V gene is TRBV18, the J gene TRBJ1-2; no firm D call. The ends were cut back, 3 bases at V and 6 bases at J, with 17 bases in the middle. This CDR3 spans 15 amino acids. Germline V gene data show CDR1 as KGHSH and CDR2 as LQKENI.

In DNA, the CDR3 is TGTGCCAGCAGTTCCTATGCGCGGGGGGTAGGCGAGCAGTACTTC. Protein: CASSSYARGVGEQYF. The rearrangement links TRBV28 to TRBJ2-7, with 8 bases lining up with TRBD2. V was clipped by 4 bases and J by 6 bases; unmatched bases: 11. CDR1 and CDR2 from the germline V gene are MDHEN and SYDVKM. The CDR3 totals 15 residues.

This clone came up a few times. The chain links TRBV5-5 to TRBJ1-2; D is unresolved. CDR1 SGHKS and CDR2 YYEKEE come from the germline V gene (reference sequence). Trimming stripped 4 bases from V and 4 bases from J, with 11 bases between. The length of the CDR3 is 13 residues. The CDR3 nucleotides are TGTGCCAGCAGCATACCTGGATCCTATGGCTACACCTTC. Translated, it gives CASSIPGSYGYTF. The full variable domain, completed using reference TRBV5-5 and TRBJ1-2, is DAGVTQSPTHLIKTRGQQVTLRCSPISGHKSVSWYQQVLGQGPQFIFQYYEKEERGRGNFPDRFSARQFPNYSSELNVNALLLGDSALYLCASSIPGSYGYTFGSGTRLTVV.

The chain employs TRBV7-9 and TRBJ2-7; D possibly corresponds to TRBD1 (6 bases). V was clipped by 5 bases and J by 0 bases, with 23 bases between them. From germline, CDR1 is SEHNR and CDR2 FQNEAQ (reference sequence). The CDR3 totals 18 residues. CDR3 bases: TGTGCCAGCAGCGCGACTTTAAAACGGACAGTGAGCTCCTACGAGCAGTACTTC. Amino acids: CASSATLKRTVSSYEQYF.

The V and J genes are TRBV6-5 and TRBJ2-5; 7 nucleotides agree with TRBD2. There are 14 residues in the CDR3. V shed 10 bases, J shed 1 base, and the junction held 9 bases outside the gene matches. CDR1 is MNHEY and CDR2 is SVGAGI in the germline V gene. The DNA for the CDR3 is TGTGCCACCATTGAAAGCGGGGCCCAAGAGACCCAGTACTTC. It yields the protein CATIESGAQETQYF.

The J gene is TRBJ2-3, the V gene TRBV27; a weak D match, TRBD1 (6 bases). Germline CDR1 is MNHEY and CDR2 is SMNVEV (reference sequence). The CDR3 loop spans 14 amino acids. The V end was cut by 3 bases, the J end by 4 bases, with 11 bases between. The CDR3 here is CASSFQGGPDTQYF. DNA for the CDR3: TGTGCCAGCAGTTTCCAAGGGGGTCCAGATACGCAGTATTTT.